Shown below are 31 T cell receptor beta chains from a single sample sequenced in a study of blood T cell repertoires in COVID-19 (dated by TCRdb to about 2020). The method was the immunoSEQ multiplex PCR assay. In TCRdb, the immuneACCESS table is reduced to in-frame sequences with V and J assigned. These tables do not hold every clone; where another copy was compared, an unresolved V gene accounts for under half, and the others remain unexplained. This sample lists about 210,000 clones; around 80% were detected once. More than 9% of the sample is in the top ten clones. Sequenced: peripheral blood. These receptors originate from a woman of 80 years or more with COVID-19, enrolled during active disease.

The chain uses TRBV4-1 and TRBJ1-3; the D gene is possibly TRBD1 (6 bases). Germline lookup yields CDR1 MGHRA and CDR2 YSYEKL. Trimming removed 0 bases at V and 3 bases at J, with 21 bases between. The CDR3 extends over 19 amino acids. The CDR3 nucleotides are TGCGCCAGCAGCCAAGACCCGGGGGAGGGGCAGGGGAGTGGAAACACCATATATTTT. Amino acids: CASSQDPGEGQGSGNTIYF.

This rearrangement joins TRBV7-9 to TRBJ2-2, with D possibly TRBD2 on 5 matching bases. V dropped 5 bases and J dropped 4 bases, with 17 bases sitting between them. Germline CDR1 and CDR2: SEHNR and FQNEAQ (reference sequence). The CDR3 runs 16 residues. The CDR3, as DNA: TGTGCCAGCAGCGGAGCGGCTAAAGCGTCCACCGGGGAGCTGTTTTTT. Its protein is CASSGAAKASTGELFF.

The V gene is TRBV4-1, the J gene TRBJ1-1, with D perhaps matching TRBD1 (5 bases). The CDR3 extends over 15 amino acids. The V end was cut by 0 bases, the J end by 0 bases, with 8 bases between. Germline V gene data show CDR1 as MGHRA and CDR2 as YSYEKL. CDR3 residues: CASSQDLTVNTEAFF. The CDR3 coding sequence is TGCGCCAGCAGCCAAGATCTGACAGTGAACACTGAAGCTTTCTTT.

The rearrangement links TRBV19 to TRBJ2-5; TRBD1 is a possible D gene (6 bases). The germline gives CDR1 LNHDA, CDR2 SQIVND (reference sequence). V lost 5 bases to trimming and J lost 3 bases, with 13 bases between them. CDR3 length: 14 residues. The CDR3 loop reads CASSPHWTEETQYF. CDR3 coding DNA: TGTGCCAGTAGTCCCCACTGGACAGAAGAGACCCAGTACTTC. Using reference TRBV19 and TRBJ2-5 for the parts outside the CDR3, the full variable domain is DGGITQSPKYLFRKEGQNVTLSCEQNLNHDAMYWYRQDPGQGLRLIYYSQIVNDFQKGDIAEGYSVSREKKESFPLTVTSAQKNPTAFYLCASSPHWTEETQYFGPGTRLLVL.

The V and J genes are TRBV6-2 or TRBV6-3 and TRBJ1-5; weak D call: TRBD1 (5 bases). CDR1 is MNHEY, CDR2 SVGEGT, per germline. CDR3 length equals 15 residues. The V end was cut by 2 bases, the J end by 7 bases, with 15 bases between. The DNA for the CDR3 is TGTGCCAGCAGTTACCGAGCCAGGGAGGGCCAGCCCCAGCATTTT. Residues: CASSYRAREGQPQHF.

The chain is built from TRBV19 and TRBJ1-2, with D tentatively TRBD1 (5 bases). Trimming cost V 4 bases and J 2 bases, with 11 bases left between them. CDR3 length equals 14 residues. Germline V gene sequence: CDR1 LNHDA, CDR2 SQIVND (reference sequence). This CDR3 is CASSRQGSNYGYTF. In DNA, the CDR3 is TGTGCCAGTAGTAGGCAGGGCTCCAACTATGGCTACACCTTC.

This clone was detected a few times. The V and J genes are TRBV5-4 and TRBJ1-6; the D gene is possibly TRBD1 (6 bases). Germline values: CDR1 SGHNT, CDR2 YYREEE (reference sequence). The V gene lost 4 bases and the J gene lost 10 bases, with 21 bases spanning the gap. CDR3 length: 16 residues. The CDR3 loop reads CASSRSGAGIGSPLHF. The CDR3, as DNA: TGTGCCAGCAGCCGGTCAGGGGCCGGAATAGGATCACCCCTCCACTTT.

This chain uses TRBV6-2 or TRBV6-3 with TRBJ1-1; D is unclear. Germline V gene sequence: CDR1 MNHEY, CDR2 SVGEGT. This CDR3 contains 16 residues. The V gene lost 5 bases and the J gene lost 4 bases, with 20 bases spanning the gap. The CDR3 coding sequence is TGTGCCAGCAGTCGCTCGACTAATATGATCTTCACTGAAGCTTTCTTT. Translated: CASSRSTNMIFTEAFF.

V usage is TRBV6-5 and J usage is TRBJ1-1; 8 bases are shared with TRBD1. Germline assignment: CDR1 MNHEY and CDR2 SVGAGI. J gave up 0 bases and V 5 bases, and 2 bases lay outside the gene matches. This CDR3 contains 14 residues. The CDR3 sequence is CASSQGAMNTEAFF. The CDR3 DNA follows: TGTGCCAGCAGTCAGGGGGCTATGAACACTGAAGCTTTCTTT.

The V gene is TRBV19, the J gene TRBJ1-2, with D perhaps matching TRBD1 (5 bases). Trimming removed 3 bases at V and 7 bases at J, with 18 bases between. There are 15 residues in the CDR3. Germline CDR1 is LNHDA and CDR2 is SQIVND (reference sequence). CDR3 nucleotide sequence: TGTGCCAGTAGTATGGGGAATTACAGGTTTGGTGGCTACACCTTC. Its protein is CASSMGNYRFGGYTF. Looking up the rest from reference TRBV19 and TRBJ1-2 gives the full variable domain: DGGITQSPKYLFRKEGQNVTLSCEQNLNHDAMYWYRQDPGQGLRLIYYSQIVNDFQKGDIAEGYSVSREKKESFPLTVTSAQKNPTAFYLCASSMGNYRFGGYTFGSGTRLTVV.

The chain joins TRBV7-2 to TRBJ2-2, with a possible D match to TRBD2 (6 bases). This CDR3 is 14 amino acids long. The V end lost 5 bases, the J end lost 5 bases, and 12 bases lay between the germline ends. Per germline, CDR1 SGHTA and CDR2 FQGNSA. The CDR3 bases are TGTGCCAGCAGCCGCCGGAGCGGGACCGGGGAGCTGTTTTTT. Translation gives CASSRRSGTGELFF.

The J gene is TRBJ2-5, the V gene TRBV5-5; 12 bases are a match to TRBD2. Germline-derived CDR1 and CDR2 are SGHKS and YYEKEE (reference sequence). The CDR3 loop spans 16 amino acids. Trimming removed 4 bases from V and 2 bases from J; junction bases left unmatched: 6. CDR3 DNA: TGTGCCAGCAGCCCGAGACTAGCGGGGGATCAAGAGACCCAGTACTTC. Translated: CASSPRLAGDQETQYF.

The chain employs TRBV6-4 and TRBJ2-1; 10 bases match TRBD1. V was pared by 6 bases and J by 4 bases, with 3 bases of the junction left unmatched. The CDR3 totals 14 residues. Germline V gene data show CDR1 as MRHNA and CDR2 as SNTAGT. The CDR3 DNA reads as TGTGCCAGCAGCCCGGGACAGGGGTACAATGAGCAGTTCTTC. Residues: CASSPGQGYNEQFF.

This chain links TRBV2 with TRBJ2-1, with TRBD2 identical over 8 bases. After removal of 2 bases from V and 4 bases from J, the junction contained 10 bases not matched to a gene. Germline-derived CDR1 and CDR2 are SNHLY and FYNNEI. The CDR3 is 17 amino acids. The CDR3: CASSEFWSSGRYNEQFF. DNA of the CDR3: TGTGCCAGCAGTGAATTTTGGTCTAGCGGGCGTTACAATGAGCAGTTCTTC. The whole variable domain, remainder taken from reference TRBV2 and TRBJ2-1, is EPEVTQTPSHQVTQMGQEVILRCVPISNHLYFYWYRQILGQKVEFLVSFYNNEISEKSEIFDDQFSVERPDGSNFTLKIRSTKLEDSAMYFCASSEFWSSGRYNEQFFGPGTRLTVL.

V usage is TRBV21-1 and J usage is TRBJ2-1; the table gives TRBD2 as D, unverified against the DNA. TRBV21-1 corresponds to a pseudogene. The CDR3 runs 16 residues. In DNA form, the CDR3 reads TGTGCCAGCAGCAAAGACGGGACTAGCGGGGACAATGAGCAGTTCTTC. Encoded protein: CASSKDGTSGDNEQFF.

V usage is TRBV2 and J usage is TRBJ2-1; the D gene is possibly TRBD1 (5 bases). Germline V gene sequence: CDR1 SNHLY, CDR2 FYNNEI. V lost 4 bases, J lost 4 bases, and 14 bases lay in between. The CDR3 loop spans 15 amino acids. The CDR3 protein is CASSVGQGLYNEQFF. CDR3 bases: TGTGCCAGCAGTGTTGGACAAGGTTTATACAATGAGCAGTTCTTC.

This rearrangement joins TRBV7-2 to TRBJ1-6; tentative D call: TRBD1 (6 bases). The CDR3 is made up of 19 amino acids. CDR1 is SGHTA and CDR2 is FQGNSA in the germline V gene. Trimming stripped 6 bases from V and 0 bases from J, with 21 bases between. CDR3 loop: CASSLRLPRGNSYNSPLHF. CDR3 nucleotides: TGTGCCAGCAGTCTCCGCTTGCCGAGGGGGAACTCCTATAATTCACCCCTCCACTTT.

Only one count was recorded for this clone. The chain recombines TRBV2 with TRBJ1-5; D is uncertain. The CDR3 runs to 14 residues. CDR1 and CDR2 (germline): SNHLY, FYNNEI. V lost 5 bases to trimming and J lost 0 bases, with 8 bases between them. The CDR3 DNA reads TGTGCCAGCAGTCCCCCCAATAGCAATCAGCCCCAGCATTTT. Protein product: CASSPPNSNQPQHF.

The chain combines TRBV5-4 with TRBJ2-7, with TRBD2 as a possible D gene (7 bases). The CDR3 sequence is 13 residues long. The germline V gene encodes CDR1 SGHNT and CDR2 YYREEE (reference sequence). V was trimmed by 2 bases and J by 6 bases, leaving 12 bases between them. For the CDR3, the DNA is TGTGCCAGCAGCTTTTCGGGGGGCTTCGAGCAGTACGTC. Amino acid sequence: CASSFSGGFEQYV.

CDR3 DNA: TGTGCCAGCAGCGTAAGGTTACTAGCCCATTCCCCCGGGGAGCTGTTTTTT. It is translated as CASSVRLLAHSPGELFF. The chain carries TRBV9 and TRBJ2-2, with D perhaps TRBD2 (6 bases). V lost 1 base and J 6 bases, leaving 19 bases between the germline ends. This CDR3 region has 17 residues. Germline V lookup: CDR1 SGDLS, CDR2 YYNGEE.

The sample holds one count of this clone. The chain couples TRBV7-9 to TRBJ2-5, with D possibly TRBD2 on 5 matching bases. V was shortened by 5 bases and J by 1 base, with 8 bases between the two germline ends. The germline V gene has CDR1 SEHNR and CDR2 FQNEAQ (reference sequence). The CDR3 runs 13 residues. Here the CDR3 DNA reads TGTGCCAGCAGCGTGACTATCCAAGAGACCCAGTACTTC. Translating it yields CASSVTIQETQYF.

This clone was counted a few times. The chain has TRBV21-1 and TRBJ1-1. TRBV21-1 is reported as a pseudogene. There are 12 residues in the CDR3. The CDR3 region has the DNA TGTGCCAGCACCAGGAGGGACACTGAAGCTTTCTTT. It specifies CASTRRDTEAFF.

The chain combines TRBV5-1 with TRBJ2-7; 8 bases map to TRBD2. The junction had 6 bases not matched to a gene; V was cut back by 4 bases and J by 3 bases. The germline gives CDR1 SGHRS, CDR2 YFSETQ. The CDR3 loop spans 14 amino acids. The CDR3 here is CASSPVLAGYEQYF. The CDR3 region has the DNA TGCGCCAGCAGCCCCGTGCTAGCGGGCTACGAGCAGTACTTC.

The chain employs TRBV3-1 (or the pseudogene TRBV3-2) and TRBJ2-1; 7 nucleotides agree with TRBD1. The germline V gene has CDR1 LGHDT and CDR2 YNNKEL (reference sequence). The CDR3 is made up of 16 amino acids. V trimming: 5 bases; J trimming: 7 bases; junction bases outside the gene matches: 14. CDR3 sequence reads: CASSATGTVGMNEQFF. CDR3 nucleotides: TGTGCCAGCAGCGCGACCGGGACAGTAGGGATGAATGAGCAGTTCTTC.

The chain combines TRBV19 with TRBJ2-5; 8 nucleotides align to TRBD2. With 4 bases clipped from V and 5 bases from J, the junction kept 6 bases outside the gene matches. The CDR3 has 14 residues. Looked up from germline, CDR1 is LNHDA and CDR2 is SQIVND (reference sequence). The CDR3 DNA reads TGTGCCAGTAGTAGCCCGGGGGGGCCTGAGACCCAGTACTTC. This encodes CASSSPGGPETQYF.

The V call is TRBV18, the J call TRBJ1-2, with D possibly matching TRBD1 (5 bases). CDR1 KGHSH and CDR2 LQKENI come from the germline V gene. The CDR3 spans 15 residues. The V end lost 6 bases, the J end lost 2 bases, and 16 bases lay between the germline ends. The DNA of the CDR3 is TGTGCCAGCTCTCCTCCGGGACGGGAGAACTATGGCTACACCTTC. Translated, it gives CASSPPGRENYGYTF.

The rearrangement joins TRBV6-1 to TRBJ2-2, with 9 bases that match TRBD2. The germline V gene has CDR1 MNHNS and CDR2 SASEGT. The CDR3 is 17 residues long. V dropped 3 bases and J dropped 6; count of bases not matched to a gene: 11. The DNA of the CDR3 is TGTGCCAGCAGTGACTTTGGGGAGCGGGGGGCTCCCGGGGAGCTGTTTTTT. It codes for CASSDFGERGAPGELFF.

The genes are TRBV2 and TRBJ1-1, with D possibly being TRBD1 (5 bases). The length of the CDR3 is 16 residues. Trimming shortened V by 6 bases and J by 4 bases, and 21 bases separated the two germline ends. CDR1 and CDR2 (germline): SNHLY, FYNNEI. The CDR3 bases are TGTGCCAGCAGAGACCGTAGCGGCAGGGAAAGCACTGAAGCTTTCTTT. The encoded protein is CASRDRSGRESTEAFF.

The CDR3 nucleotides read TGTGCCAGCAGCCCCGGACAGTTCAACACCATATATTTT. This translates into CASSPGQFNTIYF. This chain connects TRBV5-6 to TRBJ1-3, with TRBD1 as a possible D gene (6 bases). Germline V CDR1 and CDR2: SGHDT, YYEEEE. V was trimmed by 4 bases and J by 7 bases, leaving 12 bases between them. The CDR3 totals 13 residues.

The chain couples TRBV3-1 (or the pseudogene TRBV3-2) to TRBJ1-1; 8 bases are shared with TRBD1. The CDR3 extends over 14 amino acids. Germline-derived CDR1 and CDR2 are LGHDT and YNNKEL (reference sequence). V lost 0 bases to trimming and J lost 7 bases; unmatched junction nucleotides: 4. The CDR3 DNA follows: TGTGCCAGCAGCCAAGACTGGACAGGGTATGAAGCTTTCTTT. Translated: CASSQDWTGYEAFF.

This chain links TRBV19 with TRBJ1-4; 9 nucleotides align to TRBD1. CDR3 size: 15 residues. Germline V lookup: CDR1 LNHDA, CDR2 SQIVND (reference sequence). With V trimmed by 6 bases and J by 4 bases, 6 bases remained unmatched. CDR3 sequence reads: CASSVLDRGNEKLFF. As DNA, the CDR3 is TGTGCCAGTAGCGTCTTGGACAGGGGTAATGAAAAACTGTTTTTT.